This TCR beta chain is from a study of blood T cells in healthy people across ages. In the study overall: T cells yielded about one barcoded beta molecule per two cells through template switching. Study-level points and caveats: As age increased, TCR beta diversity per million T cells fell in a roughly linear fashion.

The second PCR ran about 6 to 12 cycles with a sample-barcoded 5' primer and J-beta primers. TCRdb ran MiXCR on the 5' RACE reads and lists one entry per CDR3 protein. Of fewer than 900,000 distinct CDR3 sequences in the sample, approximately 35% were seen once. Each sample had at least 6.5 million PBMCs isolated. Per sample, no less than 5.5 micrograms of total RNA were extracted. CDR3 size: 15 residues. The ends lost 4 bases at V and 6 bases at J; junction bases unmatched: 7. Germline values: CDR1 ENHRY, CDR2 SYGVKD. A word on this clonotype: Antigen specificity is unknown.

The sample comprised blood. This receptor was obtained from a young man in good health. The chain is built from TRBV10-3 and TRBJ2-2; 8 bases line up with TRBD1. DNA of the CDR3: TGTGCCATCAGTGTGGCGGACAGGGTTGCCGGGGAGCTGTTTTTT. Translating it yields CAISVADRVAGELFF.